Shown below are 11 T cell receptor beta chains from a single sample sequenced in a study of CD8+ T cells in alopecia areata. Regarding treatment: oral pan-JAK inhibitor, 5-10 mg twice daily. Sequencing used cDNA as its template, made by extracting RNA and reverse transcribing it. The assay was immunoSEQ multiplex PCR, and TCRdb's table has in-frame clones only and misses some. This table has more than 150,000 clones, around 58% appearing once. Sequenced material: CD8+ T cells sorted from blood, taken at week 24, from a patient treated with tofacitinib. Receptors originate from a human donor with alopecia areata.

This clone came up a few times. The genes are TRBV2 and TRBJ1-1, with D perhaps TRBD1 (6 bases). The CDR3 length is 15 residues. Germline loops: CDR1 SNHLY, CDR2 FYNNEI. The V gene lost 8 bases and the J gene lost 2 bases, with 18 bases spanning the gap. CDR3 residues: CASCQPRGGNTEAFF. As DNA, the CDR3 is TGTGCCAGCTGCCAGCCCAGGGGCGGAAACACTGAAGCTTTCTTT. Using reference TRBV2 and TRBJ1-1 for the parts outside the CDR3, the full variable domain is EPEVTQTPSHQVTQMGQEVILRCVPISNHLYFYWYRQILGQKVEFLVSFYNNEISEKSEIFDDQFSVERPDGSNFTLKIRSTKLEDSAMYFCASCQPRGGNTEAFFGQGTRLTVV.

This clone has only a few counts. This chain links TRBV27 with TRBJ2-1; D call uncertain. The germline V and J ends were trimmed by 10 bases and 0 bases, with 16 bases remaining between them. From germline, CDR1 is MNHEY and CDR2 SMNVEV (reference sequence). This CDR3 is built from 15 residues. Here the CDR3 reads CATISAESSYNEQFF. CDR3 coding DNA: TGTGCCACCATCTCGGCCGAGAGCTCCTACAATGAGCAGTTCTTC.

This chain uses TRBV11-2 with TRBJ2-5; possibly TRBD2 for D (6 bases). With 5 bases removed from V and 5 bases from J, the gap between germline ends came to 6 bases. Germline V gene sequence: CDR1 SGHAT, CDR2 FQNNGV. This CDR3 spans 11 amino acids. DNA for the CDR3: TGTGCCAGCAGCCGGGGGGAGACCCAGTACTTC. Protein product: CASSRGETQYF.

V gene TRBV7-9 combines with J gene TRBJ2-1; possible D gene TRBD2, 6 bases. There are 18 residues in the CDR3. V dropped 4 bases and J dropped 4 bases, with 23 bases sitting between them. CDR1 and CDR2 from the germline V gene are SEHNR and FQNEAQ (reference sequence). In nucleotides, the CDR3 is TGTGCCAGCAGCTCCAATCGGTTGGGCGGGGCCAGATACAATGAGCAGTTCTTC. Translation gives CASSSNRLGGARYNEQFF.

Concerning this clone: Other DNA sequences within the sample encode an identical CDR3. The V and J genes are TRBV29-1 and TRBJ1-2; D call uncertain. The length of the CDR3 is 12 residues. CDR1 is SQVTM and CDR2 is ANQGSEA in the germline V gene. Between the trimmed V and J ends, which lost 0 bases and 4 bases, there was a span of 6 bases. CDR3 in DNA: TGCAGCGTTGAAGACAGATTCTATGGCTACACCTTC. Amino acid sequence: CSVEDRFYGYTF. The full variable domain, with the rest looked up from reference TRBV29-1 and TRBJ1-2, is SAVISQKPSRDICQRGTSLTIQCQVDSQVTMMFWYRQQPGQSLTLIATANQGSEATYESGFVIDKFPISRPNLTFSTLTVSNMSPEDSSIYLCSVEDRFYGYTFGSGTRLTVV.

This clone was counted a few times. In the same sample, other DNA sequences code for this CDR3. V usage is TRBV13 and J usage is TRBJ1-5, with 7 bases aligning to TRBD1. With V trimmed by 0 bases and J by 2 bases, 1 base remained unmatched. Germline V gene sequence: CDR1 PRHDT, CDR2 FYEKMQ (reference sequence). CDR3 length equals 15 residues. CDR3 nucleotides: TGTGCCAGCAGCTTAGGAACAGGGGGCAATCAGCCCCAGCATTTT. Translating it yields CASSLGTGGNQPQHF.

V usage is TRBV5-4 and J usage is TRBJ2-2, with TRBD2 matching over 10 bases. Per germline, CDR1 SGHNT and CDR2 YYREEE (reference sequence). The CDR3 runs 17 residues. V lost 1 base and J lost 5; bases outside the gene matches: 8. The CDR3 region has the DNA TGTGCCAGCAGCTTGTGGCTAGCGGGGGAGGTTACCGGGGAGCTGTTTTTT. It yields the protein CASSLWLAGEVTGELFF.

This rearrangement joins TRBV30 to TRBJ1-1, with TRBD1 matching over 8 bases. After removal of 0 bases from V and 4 bases from J, the junction contained 7 bases not matched to a gene. The CDR3 totals 15 residues. Germline CDR1 is GTSNPN and CDR2 is SVGIG (reference sequence). The DNA for the CDR3 is TGTGCCTGGAGTGTACTCCAGGGGGCTTCCACTGAAGCTTTCTTT. It encodes CAWSVLQGASTEAFF.

The chain uses TRBV9 and TRBJ2-2; 11 bases map to TRBD2. CDR1 and CDR2 (germline): SGDLS, YYNGEE. This CDR3 is built from 15 residues. The J segment lost 4 bases and the V segment lost 4 bases, leaving 3 bases of the junction unmatched. CDR3 residues: CASSTSGGSTGELFF. In DNA form, the CDR3 reads TGTGCCAGCAGCACTAGCGGGGGCAGCACCGGGGAGCTGTTTTTT.

V and J are TRBV6-1 and TRBJ1-4, with D unclear. CDR3 length: 15 amino acids. Germline V CDR1 and CDR2: MNHNS, SASEGT. Trimming removed 0 bases from V and 5 bases from J, with 10 bases in between. The CDR3 sequence: CASSEAWQDNEKLFF. CDR3 coding DNA: TGTGCCAGCAGTGAAGCGTGGCAGGACAATGAAAAACTGTTTTTT.

On this clone itself: Other nucleotide sequences from this sample produce the same CDR3. The chain links TRBV5-6 to TRBJ1-2; TRBD1 aligns across 9 bases. Germline V gene sequence: CDR1 SGHDT, CDR2 YYEEEE. This CDR3 has 12 amino acids. Trimming removed 7 bases from V and 2 bases from J; junction bases left unmatched: 0. The CDR3 loop is CASGTGNYGYTF. The CDR3 bases are TGTGCCAGCGGGACAGGGAACTATGGCTACACCTTC. The variable domain in full, completed from reference TRBV5-6 and TRBJ1-2, reads DAGVTQSPTHLIKTRGQQVTLRCSPKSGHDTVSWYQQALGQGPQFIFQYYEEEERQRGNFPDRFSGHQFPNYSSELNVNALLLGDSALYLCASGTGNYGYTFGSGTRLTVV.